This record looks at one T cell receptor (beta chain) sequence and its context. Its antigen is undetermined. Healthy donors had no documented immune events, such as infections, while sampled. This entry is derived from a study of identifying expanded T cells in peripheral blood. Study outcomes and limitations: Differentially abundant clones: about 1.2 between replicates, 16.4 at around 14 days, over 18 at four. Variance in clone template counts between roughly two-week samples significantly increased with total template count across all healthy donors.

CDR1 and CDR2 from the germline V gene are MNHNS and SASEGT. V lost 6 bases to trimming and J lost 1 base, with 9 bases between them. The CDR3 loop spans 13 amino acids. The data were produced by immunoSEQ multiplex PCR, yet TCRdb's version contains in-frame clones alone and is incomplete. Here the sample spans about 98,000 clones, approximately 90% being singletons. Material for sequencing was blood. This sequence was found in a person aged 18 to 75 in good health. The chain carries TRBV6-1 and TRBJ1-2; D remains unclear. The CDR3 reads CASSTQYNYGYTF. In DNA, the CDR3 is TGTGCCAGCAGCACCCAATATAACTATGGCTACACCTTC.